The sequence of this TCR beta chain was determined in a study of T cells in Graves' hyperthyroidism and ophthalmopathy. Study-wide points: From stable hyperthyroidism, ophthalmopathy was set apart by a 13 V-J model. Blood also held most thyroid clonotypes expanded beyond 0.001. A median about 6 months before onset, the model predicted ophthalmopathy.

This clonotype was recorded a few times. No antigen is known for it. Researchers took RNA transcripts and amplified the TCR beta CDR3 regions from them. Initially, a first-round RT-PCR of the TCR CDR3 employed the HTBI primer set. TCRdb re-analysed the multiplex PCR reads in MiXCR, keeping a single row per CDR3 protein. Of 400,000 to 450,000 distinct CDR3 sequences in the sample, about 14% were seen once. Germline V CDR1 and CDR2: MNHEY, SMNVEV (reference sequence). V was clipped by 5 bases and J by 6 bases; unmatched bases: 9. There are 15 residues in the CDR3. V usage is TRBV27 and J usage is TRBJ2-7; TRBD2 matches 11 bases. Sequencing was carried out using blood. The TCR sequence derives from a man aged 18 to 30 with Graves' ophthalmopathy. CDR3 amino acids: CASSPLAGVILEQYF. CDR3 bases: TGTGCCAGCAGTCCACTAGCGGGAGTTATTCTCGAGCAGTACTTC.